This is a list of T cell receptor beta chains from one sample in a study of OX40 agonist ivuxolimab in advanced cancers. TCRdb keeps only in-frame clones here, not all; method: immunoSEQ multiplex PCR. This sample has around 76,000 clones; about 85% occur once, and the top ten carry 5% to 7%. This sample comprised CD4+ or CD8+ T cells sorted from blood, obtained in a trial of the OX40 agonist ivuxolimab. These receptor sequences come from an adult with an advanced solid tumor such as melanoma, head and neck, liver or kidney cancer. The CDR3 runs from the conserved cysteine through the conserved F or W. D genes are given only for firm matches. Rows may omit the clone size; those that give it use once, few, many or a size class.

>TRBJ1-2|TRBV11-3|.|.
TGTGCCAGCACCATGACCCCCAACCTCGGTGGCTACACCTTC
CASTMTPNLGGYTF
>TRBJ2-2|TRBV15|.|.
TGTGCCACCAGCAGAGATATGGGGGGCGGGGAGCTGTTTTTT
CATSRDMGGGELFF
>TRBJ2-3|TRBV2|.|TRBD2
TGTGCCAGCAGTGAAGCGCTTAGGGCGGGGGGGACCATAGATACGCAGTATTTT
CASSEALRAGGTIDTQYF
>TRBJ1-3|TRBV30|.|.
TGTGCCTGGAGGGAAGAGGGAAACACCATATATTTT
CAWREEGNTIYF
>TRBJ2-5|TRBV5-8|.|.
TGTGCCAGCAGCTCACAGACATGGGAGACCCAGTACTTC
CASSSQTWETQYF
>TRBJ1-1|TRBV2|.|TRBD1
TGTGCCAGCACTGCCACAGGGGCGGACACTGAAGCTTTCTTT
CASTATGADTEAFF
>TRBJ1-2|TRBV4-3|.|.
TGCGCCAGCAGCCCCGACTGGGGGTATGGCTACACCTTC
CASSPDWGYGYTF
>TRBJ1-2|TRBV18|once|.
TGTGCCAGCTCACCTTCCGAGACACCTGGCTACACCTTC
CASSPSETPGYTF
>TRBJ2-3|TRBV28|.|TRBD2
TGTGCCAGCAGTTTTCTAGCGGGAGTCCTCACAGATACGCAGTATTTT
CASSFLAGVLTDTQYF
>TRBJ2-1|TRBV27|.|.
TGTGCCAGCAGTTCGCTAGCGACCCCTAACTACAATGAGCAGTTCTTC
CASSSLATPNYNEQFF
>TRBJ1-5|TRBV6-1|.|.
TGTGCCAGCAGTGAAGGGGGTTATAGCAATCAGCCCCAGCATTTT
CASSEGGYSNQPQHF
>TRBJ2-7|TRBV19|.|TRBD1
TGTGCCAGTAGTAGAGACAGGGATGGAACCTACGAGCAGCACTTC
CASSRDRDGTYEQHF
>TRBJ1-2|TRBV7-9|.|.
TGTGCCAGCAGCCGGGAGGTCTATGCATATGGCTACACCTTC
CASSREVYAYGYTF
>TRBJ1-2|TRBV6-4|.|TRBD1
TGTGCCAGCACACGGGACAGGACATCTAACTATGGCTACACCTTC
CASTRDRTSNYGYTF
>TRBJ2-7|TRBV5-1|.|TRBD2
TGCGCCAGCAGCCCTAGGGGTAGCGGGGCCCTCGAAGAGCAGTACTTC
CASSPRGSGALEEQYF
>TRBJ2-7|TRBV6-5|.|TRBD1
TGTGCCAGCAGTTACGCCGTACAGGGGGCCCACGAGCAGTACTTC
CASSYAVQGAHEQYF
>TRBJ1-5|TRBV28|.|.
TGTGCCAGCAGCCCCGGGCCGCGGCGCAATCAGCCCCAGCATTTT
CASSPGPRRNQPQHF
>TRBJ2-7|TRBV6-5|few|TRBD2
TGTGCCAGCAGTTACTCGACTAGCGGGGTCTCCTACGAGCAGTACTTC
CASSYSTSGVSYEQYF
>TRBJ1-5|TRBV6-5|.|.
TGTGCCAGCAGTTTGGACCTTAGCAATCAGCCCCAGCATTTT
CASSLDLSNQPQHF
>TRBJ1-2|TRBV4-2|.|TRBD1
TGTGCCAGCAGCCCGACAGGGGGGAATGGCTACACCTTC
CASSPTGGNGYTF
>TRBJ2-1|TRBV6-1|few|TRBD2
TGTGCCAGCAGGAGAAGCGGGGGACGCTACAATGAGCAGTTCTTC
CASRRSGGRYNEQFF
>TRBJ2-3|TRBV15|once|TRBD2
TGTGCCACAGAGAGGCGGGGTGCTAGCGGGGCCCTACCCGTCACAGATACGCAGTATTTT
CATERRGASGALPVTDTQYF
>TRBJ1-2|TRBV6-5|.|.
TGTGCCAGCAGCCCCGGGGGGGATAACTATGGCTACACCTTC
CASSPGGDNYGYTF
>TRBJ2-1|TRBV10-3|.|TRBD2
TGTGCCATCAGTGAAGGGACTAGGGACGAGTTCTTC
CAISEGTRDEFF
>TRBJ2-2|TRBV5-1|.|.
TGCGCCAGCAGCTTGTCGAGCGGGTACACCGGGGAGCTGTTTTTT
CASSLSSGYTGELFF
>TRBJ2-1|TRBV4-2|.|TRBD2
TGTGCCAGCAGCCAAGATTCCGTGGGACTAGCGGGAGACAATGAGCAGTTCTTC
CASSQDSVGLAGDNEQFF
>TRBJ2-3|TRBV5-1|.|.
TGCGCCAGCAGCTTGGCTACTTCCCACCGGCTCGGCACAGATACGCAGTATTTT
CASSLATSHRLGTDTQYF
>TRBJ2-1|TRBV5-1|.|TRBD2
TGCGCCAGCAGCTCATCTAGCGGGAGGGTATGGGGGGAGCAGTTCTTC
CASSSSSGRVWGEQFF
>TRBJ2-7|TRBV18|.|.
TGTGCCAGCTCACCACCGACCTACGAGCAGTACTTC
CASSPPTYEQYF
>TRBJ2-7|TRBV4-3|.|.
TGCGCCAGCAGCCAAGCGGAAACCCCCTACGAGCAGTACTTC
CASSQAETPYEQYF
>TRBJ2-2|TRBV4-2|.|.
TGTGCCAGCAGCCAAGAGATCCTACTCCCCGCTAGCGTCAACACCGGGGAGCTGTTTTTT
CASSQEILLPASVNTGELFF
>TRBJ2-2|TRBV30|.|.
TGTGCCTGGACCCGGAGGGCCGGGGAGCTGTTTTTT
CAWTRRAGELFF
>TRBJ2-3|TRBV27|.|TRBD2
TGTGCCAGCGCCAGAATCGGAGAGACTAGCGGGGGGGGGAATACGCAGTATTTT
CASARIGETSGGGNTQYF
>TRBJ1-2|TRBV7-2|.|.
TGTGCCAGCAGCTTTGTTGAGGGCTATGGCTACACCTTC
CASSFVEGYGYTF
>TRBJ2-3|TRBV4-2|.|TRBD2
TGTGCCAGCAGCCTTACTAGCGGACAAACAGATACGCAGTATTTT
CASSLTSGQTDTQYF
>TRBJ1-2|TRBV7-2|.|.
TGTGCCAGCAGCACAGGCAGGCGAGGGGGCTACACCTTC
CASSTGRRGGYTF
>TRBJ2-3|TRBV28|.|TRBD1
TGTGCCAGCAGTCCGACAGGGCCAGATACGCAGTATTTT
CASSPTGPDTQYF